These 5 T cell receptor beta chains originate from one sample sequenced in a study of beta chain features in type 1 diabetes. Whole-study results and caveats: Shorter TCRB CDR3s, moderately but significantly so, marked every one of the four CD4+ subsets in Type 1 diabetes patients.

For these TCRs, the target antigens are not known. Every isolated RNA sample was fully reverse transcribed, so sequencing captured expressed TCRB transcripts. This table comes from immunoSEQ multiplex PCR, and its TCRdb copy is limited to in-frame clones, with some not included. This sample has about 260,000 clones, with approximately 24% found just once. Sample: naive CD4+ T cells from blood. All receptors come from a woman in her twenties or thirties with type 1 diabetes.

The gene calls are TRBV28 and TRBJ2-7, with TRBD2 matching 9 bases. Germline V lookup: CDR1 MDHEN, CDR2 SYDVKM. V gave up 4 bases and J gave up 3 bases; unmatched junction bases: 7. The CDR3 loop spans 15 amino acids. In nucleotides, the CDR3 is TGTGCCAGCAGTTCGTCCGGGACTAGCAGCTACGAGCAGTACTTC. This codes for CASSSSGTSSYEQYF.

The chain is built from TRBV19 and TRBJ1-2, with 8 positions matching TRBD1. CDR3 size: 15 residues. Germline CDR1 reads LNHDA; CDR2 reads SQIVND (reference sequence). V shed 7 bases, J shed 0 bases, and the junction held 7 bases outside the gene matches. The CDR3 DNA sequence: TGTGCCAGTACCACGGGACAGGAAACTAACTATGGCTACACCTTC. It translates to CASTTGQETNYGYTF.

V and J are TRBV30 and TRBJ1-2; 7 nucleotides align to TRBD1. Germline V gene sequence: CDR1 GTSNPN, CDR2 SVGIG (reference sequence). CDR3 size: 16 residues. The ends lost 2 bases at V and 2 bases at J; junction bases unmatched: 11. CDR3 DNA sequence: TGTGCCTGGAGTCTGAGAAGGACAGGCTACAACTATGGCTACACCTTC. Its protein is CAWSLRRTGYNYGYTF. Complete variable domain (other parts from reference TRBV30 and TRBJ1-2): SQTIHQWPATLVQPVGSPLSLECTVEGTSNPNLYWYRQAAGRGLQLLFYSVGIGQISSEVPQNLSASRPQDRQFILSSKKLLLSDSGFYLCAWSLRRTGYNYGYTFGSGTRLTVV.

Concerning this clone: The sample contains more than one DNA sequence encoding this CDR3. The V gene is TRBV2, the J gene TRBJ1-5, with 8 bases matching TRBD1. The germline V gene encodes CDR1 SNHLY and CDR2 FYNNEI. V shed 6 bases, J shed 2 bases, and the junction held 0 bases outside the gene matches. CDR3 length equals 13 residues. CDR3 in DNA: TGTGCCAGCAGGACAGGGGGCAATCAGCCCCAGCATTTT. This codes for CASRTGGNQPQHF.

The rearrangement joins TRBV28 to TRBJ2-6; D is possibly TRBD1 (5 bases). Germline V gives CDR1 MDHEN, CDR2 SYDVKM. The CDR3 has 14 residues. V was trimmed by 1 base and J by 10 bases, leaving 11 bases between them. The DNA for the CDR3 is TGTGCCAGCAGTTTATATCAGGGTTCAAACGTCCTGACTTTC. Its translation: CASSLYQGSNVLTF.